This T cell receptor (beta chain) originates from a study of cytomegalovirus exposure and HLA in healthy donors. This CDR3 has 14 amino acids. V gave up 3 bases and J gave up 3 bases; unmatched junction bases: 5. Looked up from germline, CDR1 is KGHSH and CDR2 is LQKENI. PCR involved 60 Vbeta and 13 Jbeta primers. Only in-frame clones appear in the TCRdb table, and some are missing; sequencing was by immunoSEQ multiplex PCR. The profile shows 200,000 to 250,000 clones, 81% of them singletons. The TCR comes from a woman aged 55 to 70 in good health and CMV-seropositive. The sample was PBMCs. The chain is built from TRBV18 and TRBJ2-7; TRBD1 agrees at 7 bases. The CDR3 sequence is CASSPKGQLYEQYF. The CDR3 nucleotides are TGTGCCAGCTCACCCAAGGGACAGCTCTACGAGCAGTACTTC.